A single sample is the source of the 5 T cell receptor beta chains below, sequenced in a study of T cell responses to AZD1222 COVID-19 vaccine. The table came from immunoSEQ multiplex PCR; TCRdb's copy has only in-frame clones and leaves some out. The sample consists of around 120,000 clones, roughly 85% of them appearing once. The sample was peripheral blood, taken on day 0 of MenACWY control vaccination. These TCRs come from an adult in good health.

There are a few counts of this clone. V is TRBV28 and J is TRBJ2-7; the D is unclear. Germline CDR1 is MDHEN and CDR2 is SYDVKM. V shed 5 bases and J shed 6 bases, with 8 bases lying between them. This CDR3 spans 11 amino acids. The CDR3 protein is CASSVRREQYF. The CDR3 DNA is TGTGCCAGCAGTGTCCGGCGCGAGCAGTACTTC.

The V gene is TRBV7-9, the J gene TRBJ2-1; possibly TRBD1 or TRBD2 for D (6 bases each). The CDR3 is made up of 16 amino acids. CDR1 SEHNR and CDR2 FQNEAQ come from the germline V gene (reference sequence). Trimming took off 5 bases at V and 8 bases at J, with 22 bases between the two ends. The CDR3 DNA sequence: TGTGCCAGCAGCAAGACGAGAGATGGGGGGCAGGATGAGCAGTTCTTC. This encodes CASSKTRDGGQDEQFF.

The chain combines TRBV30 with TRBJ2-3, with D possibly called TRBD1 or TRBD2 (5 bases each). From germline, CDR1 is GTSNPN and CDR2 SVGIG (reference sequence). V was pared by 3 bases and J by 13 bases, with 20 bases between. This CDR3 region has 13 residues. CDR3 sequence (DNA): TGTGCCTGGAGCAGAGGGGACCTCAATGTGGAGTATTTT. Protein: CAWSRGDLNVEYF.

Written as DNA, the CDR3 is TGTGCCAGCAGCCTTAGCGGGATGGTTAATTATGAGCAGTTCTTC. Translating gives CASSLSGMVNYEQFF. The chain recombines TRBV6-2 or TRBV6-3 with TRBJ2-1, with 8 bases that match TRBD2. The trim removed 6 bases at V and 8 bases at J, leaving 12 bases unmatched. CDR3 length: 15 residues. Per germline, CDR1 MNHEY and CDR2 SVGEGT.

There are a few counts of this clone. This chain joins TRBV5-1 and TRBJ1-1; D gene ambiguous. Per the germline V gene, CDR1 is SGHRS and CDR2 is YFSETQ. Trimming took 0 bases from V and 3 from J, leaving 12 bases between them. CDR3 length: 15 residues. CDR3 sequence reads: CASSLDPVRDTEAFF. DNA of the CDR3: TGCGCCAGCAGCTTGGATCCGGTCCGGGACACTGAAGCTTTCTTT.